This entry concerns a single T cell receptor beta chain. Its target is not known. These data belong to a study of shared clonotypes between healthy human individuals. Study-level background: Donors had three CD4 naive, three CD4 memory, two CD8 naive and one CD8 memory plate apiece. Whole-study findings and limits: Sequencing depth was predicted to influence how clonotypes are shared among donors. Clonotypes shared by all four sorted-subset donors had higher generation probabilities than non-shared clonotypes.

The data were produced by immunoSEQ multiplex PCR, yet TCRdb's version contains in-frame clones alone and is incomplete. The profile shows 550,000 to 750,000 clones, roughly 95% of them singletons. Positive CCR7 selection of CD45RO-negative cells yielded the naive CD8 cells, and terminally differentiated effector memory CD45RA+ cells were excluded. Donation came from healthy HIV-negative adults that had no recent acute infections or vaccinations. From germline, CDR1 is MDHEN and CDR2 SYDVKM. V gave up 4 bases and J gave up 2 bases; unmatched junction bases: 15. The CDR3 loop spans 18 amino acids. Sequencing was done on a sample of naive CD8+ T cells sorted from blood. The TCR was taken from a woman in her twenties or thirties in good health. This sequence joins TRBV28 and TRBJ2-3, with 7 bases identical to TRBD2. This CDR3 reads CASSSTPRTSPDTDTQYF. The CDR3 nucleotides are TGTGCCAGCAGTTCCACACCCAGGACTAGTCCCGACACAGATACGCAGTATTTT. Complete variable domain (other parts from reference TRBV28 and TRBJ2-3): DVKVTQSSRYLVKRTGEKVFLECVQDMDHENMFWYRQDPGLGLRLIYFSYDVKMKEKGDIPEGYSVSREKKERFSLILESASTNQTSMYLCASSSTPRTSPDTDTQYFGPGTRLTVL.